This T cell receptor (beta chain) was profiled in a study of blood T cells in healthy people across ages. The CDR3 length is 19 residues. The J segment lost 4 bases and the V segment lost 6 bases, leaving 15 bases of the junction unmatched. Germline V gives CDR1 MNHNS, CDR2 SASEGT. Primers used in a second PCR of roughly 6 to 11 cycles were a sample-barcoded 5' primer and a J-beta primer mix. MiXCR, applied by TCRdb to the 5' RACE reads, yields one record per CDR3 protein. The sample consists of some 750,000 distinct CDR3 sequences, 22% of them appearing once. This chain connects TRBV6-1 to TRBJ2-5, with 15 positions matching TRBD2. Sequences were obtained from blood. This TCR derives from a man between 65 and 85 years old in good health. The CDR3 DNA is TGTGCCAGCAGCCTACACGGGACTAGCGGGAGGTTATCCCGAGAGACCCAGTACTTC. Protein: CASSLHGTSGRLSRETQYF.